The rows below give T cell receptor beta chains drawn from one sample of a study of STAT3 mutations in large granular lymphocyte leukemia. This table comes from immunoSEQ multiplex PCR, and its TCRdb copy is limited to in-frame clones, with some not included. The table includes 2,300 or so clones, about 50% detected once. Input material: peripheral blood mononuclear cells. Receptor source: a man aged 55 to 69 with T-cell large granular lymphocyte leukemia. Some clones in this sample may be carry-over from other donors' samples. The CDR3 runs from the conserved cysteine through the conserved F or W. Each record gives: D gene, J gene, V gene, clone size, CDR3 DNA, CDR3 protein. A D gene is named only where the DNA matches it firmly. Size values are once, few and many counts, or a class for expanded clones, and some rows have none.

D: TRBD1
J: TRBJ2-7
V: TRBV7-9
size: NA
DNA: TGTGCCAGCAGCTTCCCATCGGGGACAGGGCTCCCCTACGAGCAGTACTTC
CDR3: CASSFPSGTGLPYEQYF

D: NA
J: TRBJ2-5
V: TRBV4-2
size: NA
DNA: TGTGCCAGCAGCCATCTGCAGAGAGGAGAGGAGACCCAGTACTTC
CDR3: CASSHLQRGEETQYF

D: NA
J: TRBJ2-7
V: TRBV18
size: NA
DNA: TGTGCCAGCTCACCCGGGACTCACAAGGGCTACGAGCAGTACTTC
CDR3: CASSPGTHKGYEQYF

D: NA
J: TRBJ1-6
V: TRBV2
size: few
DNA: TGTGCCAGCAGTGGGGGAAATTCACCCCTCCACTTT
CDR3: CASSGGNSPLHF

D: TRBD1
J: TRBJ2-3
V: TRBV30
size: NA
DNA: TGTGCCTGGAGTGATGGACAGGGCGCAGATACGCAGTATTTT
CDR3: CAWSDGQGADTQYF

D: NA
J: TRBJ1-2
V: TRBV4-3
size: NA
DNA: TGCGCCAGCAGCCAAGATGCTATACGTACAGGCGGCTACACCTTC
CDR3: CASSQDAIRTGGYTF

D: NA
J: TRBJ1-2
V: TRBV29-1
size: few
DNA: TGCAGCGTTCACGGGGCACGGGGCTACACCTTC
CDR3: CSVHGARGYTF

D: NA
J: TRBJ1-1
V: TRBV18
size: NA
DNA: TGTGCCAGCTCACCAGCCCTGCAGAACACTGAAGCTTTCTTT
CDR3: CASSPALQNTEAFF

D: NA
J: TRBJ2-3
V: TRBV15
size: few
DNA: TGTGCCACCAGCCAACAGGGAGATACGCAGTATTTT
CDR3: CATSQQGDTQYF

D: TRBD1
J: TRBJ1-2
V: TRBV5-6
size: once
DNA: TGTGCCAGCAGCATCGGACAGGCTTACTATGGCTACACCTTC
CDR3: CASSIGQAYYGYTF

D: TRBD1
J: TRBJ1-2
V: TRBV18
size: NA
DNA: TGTGCCAGCTCCCCCGACAGGGTCGGTAATGGCTACACCTTC
CDR3: CASSPDRVGNGYTF

D: NA
J: TRBJ2-7
V: TRBV7-8
size: NA
DNA: TGTGCCAGCAGCTTAGCGGTCGACTACGAGCAGTACTTC
CDR3: CASSLAVDYEQYF

D: NA
J: TRBJ1-6
V: TRBV4-2
size: NA
DNA: TGTGCCAGCAGCCAATTACAGGGTGTGGGGAATTCACCCCTCCACTTT
CDR3: CASSQLQGVGNSPLHF

D: NA
J: TRBJ1-4
V: TRBV30
size: medium-sized
DNA: TGTGCCTGGACCATGACAGGCCTTAATGAAAAACTGTTTTTT
CDR3: CAWTMTGLNEKLFF

D: NA
J: TRBJ2-7
V: TRBV30
size: NA
DNA: TGTGCCTGGAGCGGGGTCGCGTACGAGCAGTACTTC
CDR3: CAWSGVAYEQYF

D: NA
J: TRBJ1-3
V: TRBV28
size: few
DNA: TGTGCCAGCAGTTTCCATCGAGGCTCTGGAAACACCATATATTTT
CDR3: CASSFHRGSGNTIYF

D: NA
J: TRBJ1-2
V: TRBV5-1
size: few
DNA: TGCGCCAGCAGCTTGGGTCAGGGGCCCTATGGCTACACCTTC
CDR3: CASSLGQGPYGYTF

D: NA
J: TRBJ2-3
V: TRBV9
size: NA
DNA: TGTGCCAGCAGCACCTACTGGTCTCTCACAGATACGCAGTATTTT
CDR3: CASSTYWSLTDTQYF

D: NA
J: TRBJ2-7
V: TRBV7-9
size: NA
DNA: TGTGCCAGCAGCCGAGACTACGAGCAGTACTTC
CDR3: CASSRDYEQYF

D: NA
J: TRBJ1-2
V: TRBV7-9
size: few
DNA: TGTGCCAGCAGCTTTTCGACAGGCTCCTATGGCTACACCTTC
CDR3: CASSFSTGSYGYTF

D: TRBD1
J: TRBJ2-1
V: TRBV7-9
size: NA
DNA: TGTGCCAGCAGCTTTATGGGACAGGGGGACAGTGAGCAGTTCTTC
CDR3: CASSFMGQGDSEQFF

D: NA
J: TRBJ2-7
V: TRBV5-1
size: NA
DNA: TGCGCCAGCAATCGTTCAGGCCCCCTTGAGCAGTACTTC
CDR3: CASNRSGPLEQYF

D: NA
J: TRBJ1-2
V: TRBV30
size: NA
DNA: TGTGCCAGGACTGAGGGGTCCTATGGCTACACCTTC
CDR3: CARTEGSYGYTF

D: NA
J: TRBJ2-3
V: TRBV5-1
size: NA
DNA: TGCGCCAGCAGCCCAGAGAATACAGATACGCAGTATTTT
CDR3: CASSPENTDTQYF